Presented here are 4 T cell receptor beta chains from one specimen sequenced in a study of T cell repertoires in cytomegalovirus infection. TCRdb used MiXCR to reprocess the reads, holding one entry per CDR3 protein. The sample lists about 440,000 distinct CDR3 sequences; roughly 30% were seen once. Sequenced material: PBMCs. Receptors were obtained from a human donor in good health (CMV status not recorded). Some clones in this sample may be carry-over from other donors' samples.

This clonotype was detected only a few times. The chain is built from TRBV2 and TRBJ1-4; perhaps TRBD1 as D (6 bases). This CDR3 has 15 residues. Per germline, CDR1 SNHLY and CDR2 FYNNEI. The ends were cut back, 7 bases at V and 10 bases at J, with 22 bases in the middle. The CDR3 here is CASNTRQAGGGKLFF. In DNA, the CDR3 is TGTGCCAGCAACACTAGACAGGCGGGAGGGGGAAAACTGTTTTTT.

The rearrangement links TRBV6-1 to TRBJ2-7; D may correspond to TRBD1 or TRBD2 (5 bases each). Germline lookup yields CDR1 MNHNS and CDR2 SASEGT. V was pared by 2 bases and J by 2 bases, with 13 bases between. The CDR3 totals 15 residues. The DNA of the CDR3 is TGTGCCAGCAGTGAAACCGGGACCGAAACCTACGAGCAGTACTTC. Protein: CASSETGTETYEQYF.

The sample holds many counts of this clonotype. V usage is TRBV7-9 and J usage is TRBJ1-2, with D unresolved. The germline CDR1 and CDR2 sequences are SEHNR and FQNEAQ (reference sequence). This CDR3 has 15 amino acids. V gave up 0 bases and J gave up 3 bases, with 11 bases separating them. The CDR3 coding sequence is TGTGCCAGCAGCTTAGCGGGTGGGCGCGACTATGGCTACACCTTC. Its protein is CASSLAGGRDYGYTF.

Details on this clonotype: A much larger clone differs by one base, so this may be a read error. No conserved phenylalanine or tryptophan ends this CDR3, so it is likely a read error. This chain links TRBV7-9 with TRBJ2-7; perhaps TRBD1 as D (6 bases). CDR1 and CDR2 from the germline V gene are SEHNR and FQNEAQ (reference sequence). Trimming left V 1 base short and J 6 bases short, with 19 bases between. CDR3 length equals 16 residues. In nucleotides, the CDR3 is TGTGCCAGCAGCTTAGAGGGCTGGGCAGGGGACGGCGAGCAGTACTTA. Encoded protein: CASSLEGWAGDGEQYL.